This T cell receptor (beta chain) was sequenced in a study of T cell responses to AZD1222 COVID-19 vaccine. The CDR3 totals 13 residues. With 11 bases removed from V and 4 bases from J, the gap between germline ends came to 15 bases. Germline loops: CDR1 SNHLY, CDR2 FYNNEI. Generated by immunoSEQ multiplex PCR, the TCRdb table keeps only in-frame clones and is missing some. The data hold around 120,000 clones, with about nine tenths observed a single time. Whole-study findings and limits: Only six or seven AZD1222 recipients were seropositive at baseline. With dominance at 160-218 and 743-854, vaccine-associated CD4 TCRs spanned spike. Every sample of the repertoires postdated the peak T cell response.

To note about this clone: Its specificity is not known. This specimen includes other DNA sequences encoding the same CDR3.

Pooling covered second doses at about 4 or about 12 weeks. The clonotype comes from an adult who received the AZD1222 COVID-19 vaccine. The V call is TRBV2, the J call TRBJ1-5, with a possible D match to TRBD1 (5 bases). The sample consisted of peripheral blood, taken 28 days after the second AZD1222 dose. Written as DNA, the CDR3 is TGTGCCGCAGGGCCATCACTTAATCAGCCCCAGCATTTT. Translated, it gives CAAGPSLNQPQHF. The full variable domain, completed using reference TRBV2 and TRBJ1-5, is EPEVTQTPSHQVTQMGQEVILRCVPISNHLYFYWYRQILGQKVEFLVSFYNNEISEKSEIFDDQFSVERPDGSNFTLKIRSTKLEDSAMYFCAAGPSLNQPQHFGDGTRLSIL.